A single sample gave rise to the 5 T cell receptor beta chains below, sequenced in a study of monozygotic twins with cystic fibrosis. Assay: immunoSEQ multiplex PCR; the TCRdb copy retains only in-frame clones and omits some. Of over 20,000 clones in the sample, less than 95% were seen once. Sample: blood. The source of these receptors is a girl aged 2 to 10 with cystic fibrosis.

The chain couples TRBV29-1 to TRBJ1-1; D possibly corresponds to TRBD1 (6 bases). Trimming pared 7 bases from V and 2 bases from J, leaving 11 bases between. The V gene's germline CDR1 is SQVTM and CDR2 ANQGSEA. The CDR3 is made up of 12 amino acids. The CDR3 region is CSGGGFNTEAFF. CDR3 DNA: TGCAGCGGAGGGGGGTTCAACACTGAAGCTTTCTTT.

V usage is TRBV11-2 and J usage is TRBJ2-1, with 7 bases lining up with TRBD2. Per germline, CDR1 SGHAT and CDR2 FQNNGV. V dropped 5 bases and J dropped 6; count of bases not matched to a gene: 10. The CDR3 has 15 amino acids. The CDR3 bases are TGTGCCAGCAGCCGCGTCACCGGGACTACCAATGAGCAGTTCTTC. It translates to CASSRVTGTTNEQFF.

This chain links TRBV5-6 with TRBJ1-1; D is ambiguous. The CDR3 totals 14 residues. Trimming stripped 0 bases from V and 1 base from J, with 7 bases between. Germline assignment: CDR1 SGHDT and CDR2 YYEEEE. CDR3 loop: CASSLGRKNTEAFF. In DNA, the CDR3 is TGTGCCAGCAGCTTGGGTCGGAAGAACACTGAAGCTTTCTTT. Using reference TRBV5-6 and TRBJ1-1 for the parts outside the CDR3, the full variable domain is DAGVTQSPTHLIKTRGQQVTLRCSPKSGHDTVSWYQQALGQGPQFIFQYYEEEERQRGNFPDRFSGHQFPNYSSELNVNALLLGDSALYLCASSLGRKNTEAFFGQGTRLTVV.

In its sample, this clone was seen a few times. The V and J genes are TRBV9 and TRBJ2-1, with D perhaps matching TRBD1 (6 bases). The CDR3 loop spans 12 amino acids. Between the trimmed V and J ends, which lost 3 bases and 6 bases, there was a span of 7 bases. Germline loops: CDR1 SGDLS, CDR2 YYNGEE. The CDR3 DNA sequence: TGTGCCAGCAGCGAAGGGGGCAATGAGCAGTTCTTC. Protein product: CASSEGGNEQFF.

The rearrangement joins TRBV5-4 to TRBJ1-2; TRBD1 aligns across 8 bases. The V and J ends lost 4 bases and 0 bases, in that order; junction bases with no gene match: 5. The CDR3 is made up of 15 amino acids. CDR1 and CDR2 from the germline V gene are SGHNT and YYREEE (reference sequence). In nucleotides, the CDR3 is TGTGCCAGCAGCCCGGGGACAGGTTCTAACTATGGCTACACCTTC. Protein product: CASSPGTGSNYGYTF.